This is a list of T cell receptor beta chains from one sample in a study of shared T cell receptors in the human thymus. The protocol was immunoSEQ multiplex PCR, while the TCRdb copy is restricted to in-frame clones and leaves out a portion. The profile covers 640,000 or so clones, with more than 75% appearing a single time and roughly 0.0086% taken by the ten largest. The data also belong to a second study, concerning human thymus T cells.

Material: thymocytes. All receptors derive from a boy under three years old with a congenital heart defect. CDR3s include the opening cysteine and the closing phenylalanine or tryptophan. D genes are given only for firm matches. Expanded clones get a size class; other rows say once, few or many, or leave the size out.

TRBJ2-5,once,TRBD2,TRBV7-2,CASSQAGSVVGWETQYF,TGTGCCAGCAGCCAAGCGGGGTCGGTAGTAGGGTGGGAGACCCAGTACTTC
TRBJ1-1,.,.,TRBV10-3,CAINTGPNGTEAFF,TGTGCCATCAACACAGGTCCCAACGGCACTGAAGCTTTCTTT
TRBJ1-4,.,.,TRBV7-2,CASSLGGRETEKLFF,TGTGCCAGCAGCTTAGGTGGCAGGGAAACTGAAAAACTGTTTTTT
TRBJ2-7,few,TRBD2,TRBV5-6,CASSYRRTRQIYEQYF,TGTGCCAGCAGCTACCGAAGGACTAGACAAATCTACGAGCAGTACTTC
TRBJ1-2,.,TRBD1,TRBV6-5,CASKIKDRDGGYTF,TGTGCCAGCAAGATTAAAGACAGGGATGGTGGCTACACCTTC
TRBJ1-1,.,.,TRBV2,CASSGDRQDFMNTEAFF,TGTGCCAGCAGTGGGGATCGACAGGACTTTATGAACACTGAAGCTTTCTTT
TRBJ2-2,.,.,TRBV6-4,CASSVSRLENTGELFF,TGTGCCAGCAGTGTAAGTCGACTAGAGAACACCGGGGAGCTGTTTTTT
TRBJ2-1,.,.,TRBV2,CATTPFTRVLYNEQFF,TGTGCCACCACACCATTCACTAGGGTGCTCTACAATGAGCAGTTCTTC
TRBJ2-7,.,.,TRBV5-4,CASSFIDRTSYEQYF,TGTGCCAGCAGCTTCATCGACAGGACGTCCTACGAGCAGTACTTC
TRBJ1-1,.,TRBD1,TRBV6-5,CASSYALTGGRTEAFF,TGTGCCAGCAGTTACGCGTTAACAGGGGGGAGGACTGAAGCTTTCTTT
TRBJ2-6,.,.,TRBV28,CASRRTGERGANVLTF,TGTGCCAGCAGGCGGACGGGGGAGCGTGGGGCCAACGTCCTGACTTTC
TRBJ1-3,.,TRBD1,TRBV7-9,CASSYTGDSGNTIYF,TGTGCCAGCAGCTACACAGGGGACTCTGGAAACACCATATATTTT
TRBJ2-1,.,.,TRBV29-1,CSVVSERQYDNEQFF,TGCAGCGTTGTGTCGGAGCGGCAGTATGACAATGAGCAGTTCTTC
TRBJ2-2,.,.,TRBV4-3,CASSHRGNTGELFF,TGCGCCAGCAGCCACCGAGGGAACACCGGGGAGCTGTTTTTT
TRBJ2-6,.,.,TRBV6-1,CATNSGANVLTF,TGTGCCACCAACTCTGGGGCCAACGTCCTGACTTTC
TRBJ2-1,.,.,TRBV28,CASSLPNSDGSYNEQFF,TGTGCCAGCAGTTTGCCAAATAGCGATGGCTCCTACAATGAGCAGTTCTTC
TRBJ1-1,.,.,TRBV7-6,CASSLEGQEAFF,TGTGCCAGCAGCTTAGAGGGACAAGAAGCTTTCTTT
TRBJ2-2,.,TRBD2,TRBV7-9,CASSWTSNTGELFF,TGTGCCAGCAGCTGGACTAGCAACACCGGGGAGCTGTTTTTT
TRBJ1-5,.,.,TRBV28,CASSKGGGNQPQHF,TGTGCCAGCAGCAAGGGAGGGGGCAATCAGCCCCAGCATTTT
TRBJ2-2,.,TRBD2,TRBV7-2,CASSAEGGLAGGTGELFF,TGTGCCAGCAGCGCAGAAGGGGGACTAGCGGGAGGTACCGGGGAGCTGTTTTTT
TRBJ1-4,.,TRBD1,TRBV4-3,CASSQERDRVLVYEKLFF,TGCGCCAGCAGCCAAGAGAGGGACAGGGTTTTAGTATATGAAAAACTGTTTTTT
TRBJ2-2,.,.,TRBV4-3,CASSGGGHPGELFF,TGCGCCAGCAGCGGGGGGGGGCACCCCGGGGAGCTGTTTTTT
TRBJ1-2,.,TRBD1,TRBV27,CASSFQSRSGGPRGYGYTF,TGTGCCAGCAGTTTTCAGTCGAGGTCAGGGGGCCCTAGAGGCTATGGCTACACCTTC
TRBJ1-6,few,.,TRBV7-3,CASSSGCSSSYNSPLHF,TGTGCCAGCAGTTCAGGGTGCTCGAGCTCCTATAATTCACCCCTCCACTTT